Below are 7 T cell receptor beta chains sequenced from a single sample in a study of blood T cells in healthy people across ages. PCR was performed a second time for 7 to 11 cycles using a sample-barcoded 5' primer and a J-beta primer mix. TCRdb independently ran MiXCR on the 5' RACE reads; one entry per CDR3 protein. The sample gives some 1.7 million distinct CDR3 sequences, 25% to 30% of which show up once; about 8% is in the top ten. Sequencing input: blood. These receptors all stem from a woman aged 25 to 39 in good health.

This clonotype has a single count. V is TRBV6-5 and J is TRBJ2-2; D is possibly TRBD1 or TRBD2 (7 bases each). CDR3 length equals 16 residues. Per the germline V gene, CDR1 is MNHEY and CDR2 is SVGAGI. V shed 4 bases and J shed 6 bases, with 18 bases lying between them. CDR3 nucleotide sequence: TGTGCCAGCAGTTCAGTATCCAGGGGGGGGTCCGGGGAGCTGTTTTTT. Translation: CASSSVSRGGSGELFF.

This clonotype has just a few counts. The V call is TRBV19, the J call TRBJ2-1, with 7 nucleotides matching TRBD1. The CDR3 contains 15 residues. V was pared by 9 bases and J by 9 bases, with 17 bases of the junction left unmatched. Per the germline V gene, CDR1 is LNHDA and CDR2 is SQIVND (reference sequence). CDR3: CASTRQPTGVGEQFF. The DNA for the CDR3 is TGTGCCAGCACTCGGCAGCCAACAGGGGTGGGTGAGCAGTTCTTC.

In this sample, this clonotype turned up a few times. The chain uses TRBV7-2 and TRBJ2-1; 14 nucleotides line up with TRBD2. The V gene end was trimmed by 5 bases and the J gene end by 6 bases; junction bases not matched to a gene: 12. The germline gives CDR1 SGHTA, CDR2 FQGNSA. This CDR3 has 18 amino acids. The CDR3 spells CASSLPLGLAGGVNEQFF. DNA for the CDR3: TGTGCCAGCAGCCTACCCCTAGGACTAGCGGGAGGTGTCAATGAGCAGTTCTTC.

This clonotype has at least ten counts. The chain carries TRBV10-3 and TRBJ2-5; 8 positions match TRBD1. V dropped 3 bases and J dropped 3; count of bases not matched to a gene: 6. This CDR3 contains 15 residues. Looked up from germline, CDR1 is ENHRY and CDR2 is SYGVKD. The DNA of the CDR3 is TGTGCCATCAGTGACGGACAGGGAATGGAAGAGACCCAGTACTTC. Its protein product is CAISDGQGMEETQYF.

This clonotype was counted between two and nine times. The chain links TRBV7-2 to TRBJ1-4; D is perhaps TRBD1 (6 bases). V was pared by 4 bases and J by 5 bases, with 8 bases between. The CDR3 totals 13 residues. The germline gives CDR1 SGHTA, CDR2 FQGNSA. The CDR3 DNA reads TGTGCCAGCAGCTCCGACAGGAATGAAAAACTGTTTTTT. Its translation: CASSSDRNEKLFF.

This rearrangement joins TRBV6-2 or TRBV6-3 to TRBJ2-1, with 9 nucleotides matching TRBD2. This CDR3 has 16 residues. V lost 4 bases and J lost 6; bases outside the gene matches: 10. Germline V CDR1 and CDR2: MNHEY, SVGEGT. The CDR3 DNA follows: TGTGCCAGCAGTTCCCTAGCGGGACTGTTCGGCAATGAGCAGTTCTTC. Translation: CASSSLAGLFGNEQFF.

This clonotype was recorded a few times. Written as DNA, the CDR3 is TGTGCCAGCAGCCCCGACCGTGTTGCGCAGTATTTT. It specifies CASSPDRVAQYF. V gene TRBV7-2 combines with J gene TRBJ2-3; the D is unclear. Looked up from germline, CDR1 is SGHTA and CDR2 is FQGNSA. The CDR3 contains 12 residues. V was pared by 5 bases and J by 10 bases, with 13 bases between. The complete variable domain, with remaining parts taken from reference TRBV7-2 and TRBJ2-3, reads GAGVSQSPSNKVTEKGKDVELRCDPISGHTALYWYRQSLGQGLEFLIYFQGNSAPDKSGLPSDRFSAERTGGSVSTLTIQRTQQEDSAVYLCASSPDRVAQYFGPGTRLTVL.